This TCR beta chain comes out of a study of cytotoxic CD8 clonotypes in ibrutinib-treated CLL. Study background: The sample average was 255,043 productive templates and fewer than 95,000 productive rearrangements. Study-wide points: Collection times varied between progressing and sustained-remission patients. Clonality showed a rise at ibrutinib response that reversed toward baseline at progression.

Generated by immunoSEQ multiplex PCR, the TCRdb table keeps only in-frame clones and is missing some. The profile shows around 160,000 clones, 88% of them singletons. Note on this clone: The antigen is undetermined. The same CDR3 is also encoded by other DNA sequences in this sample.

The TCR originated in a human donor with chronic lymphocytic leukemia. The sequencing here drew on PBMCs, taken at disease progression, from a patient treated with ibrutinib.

The CDR3 sequence is CASSSDGYEQYF. The CDR3 DNA reads as TGTGCCAGCAGCTCTGACGGGTACGAGCAGTACTTC. The rearrangement joins TRBV9 to TRBJ2-7; D is unclear. Germline assignment: CDR1 SGDLS and CDR2 YYNGEE. V was pared by 4 bases and J by 4 bases, with 9 bases between. The CDR3 consists of 12 residues.